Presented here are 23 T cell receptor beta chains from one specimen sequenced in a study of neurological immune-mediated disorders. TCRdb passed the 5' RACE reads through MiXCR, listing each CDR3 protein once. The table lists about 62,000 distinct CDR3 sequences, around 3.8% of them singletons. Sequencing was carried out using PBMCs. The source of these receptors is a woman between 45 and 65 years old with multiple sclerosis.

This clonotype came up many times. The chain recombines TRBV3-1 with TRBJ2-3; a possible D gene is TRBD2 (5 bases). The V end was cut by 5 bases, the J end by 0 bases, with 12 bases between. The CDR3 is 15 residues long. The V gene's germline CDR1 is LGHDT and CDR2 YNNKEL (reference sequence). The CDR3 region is CASSTPGNSTDTQYF. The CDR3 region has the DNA TGTGCCAGCAGCACCCCCGGGAATAGCACAGATACGCAGTATTTT.

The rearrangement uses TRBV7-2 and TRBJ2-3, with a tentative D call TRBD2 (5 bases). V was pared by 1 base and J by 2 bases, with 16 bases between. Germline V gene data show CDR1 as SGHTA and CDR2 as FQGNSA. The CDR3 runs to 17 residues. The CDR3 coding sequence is TGTGCCAGCAGCTTAGGAAAAGCGGCCTGGGCCACAGATACGCAGTATTTT. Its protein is CASSLGKAAWATDTQYF. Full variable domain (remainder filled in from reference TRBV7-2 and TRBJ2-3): GAGVSQSPSNKVTEKGKDVELRCDPISGHTALYWYRQSLGQGLEFLIYFQGNSAPDKSGLPSDRFSAERTGGSVSTLTIQRTQQEDSAVYLCASSLGKAAWATDTQYFGPGTRLTVL.

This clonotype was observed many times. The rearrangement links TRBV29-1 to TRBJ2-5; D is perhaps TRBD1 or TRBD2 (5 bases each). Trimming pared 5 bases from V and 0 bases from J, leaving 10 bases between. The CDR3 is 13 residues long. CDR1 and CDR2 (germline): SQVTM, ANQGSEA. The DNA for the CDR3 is TGCAGCGTTCTCCGGGACGACCAAGAGACCCAGTACTTC. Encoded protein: CSVLRDDQETQYF.

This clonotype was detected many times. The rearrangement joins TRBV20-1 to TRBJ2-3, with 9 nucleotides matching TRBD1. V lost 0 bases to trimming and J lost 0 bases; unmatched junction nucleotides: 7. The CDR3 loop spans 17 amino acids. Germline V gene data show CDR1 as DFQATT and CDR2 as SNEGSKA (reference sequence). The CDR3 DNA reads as TGCAGTGCTAGAGATCTCGAGGGGACAGGGAGCACAGATACGCAGTATTTT. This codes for CSARDLEGTGSTDTQYF.

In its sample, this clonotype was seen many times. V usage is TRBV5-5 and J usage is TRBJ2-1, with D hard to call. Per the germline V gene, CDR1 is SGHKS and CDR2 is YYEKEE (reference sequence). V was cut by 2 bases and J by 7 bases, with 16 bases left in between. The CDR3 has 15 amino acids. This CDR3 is CASSFGRSVGNEQFF. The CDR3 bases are TGTGCCAGCAGCTTTGGAAGGTCCGTCGGGAATGAGCAGTTCTTC.

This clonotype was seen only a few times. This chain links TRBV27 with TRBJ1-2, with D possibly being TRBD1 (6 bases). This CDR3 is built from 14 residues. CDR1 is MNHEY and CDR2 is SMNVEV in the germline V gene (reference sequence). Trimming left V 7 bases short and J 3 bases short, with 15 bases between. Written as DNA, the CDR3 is TGTGCCAGCAAGACCAGGGGCGCGGACTATGGCTACACCTTC. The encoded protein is CASKTRGADYGYTF.

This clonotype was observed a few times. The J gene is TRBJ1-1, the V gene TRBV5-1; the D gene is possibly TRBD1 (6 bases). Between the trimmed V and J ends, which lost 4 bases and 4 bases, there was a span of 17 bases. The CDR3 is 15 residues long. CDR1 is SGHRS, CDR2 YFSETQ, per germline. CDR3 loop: CASSPRGAVGTEAFF. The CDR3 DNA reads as TGCGCCAGCAGCCCGAGGGGGGCCGTGGGCACTGAAGCTTTCTTT. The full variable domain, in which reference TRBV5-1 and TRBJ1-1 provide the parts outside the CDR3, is KAGVTQTPRYLIKTRGQQVTLSCSPISGHRSVSWYQQTPGQGLQFLFEYFSETQRNKGNFPGRFSGRQFSNSRSEMNVSTLELGDSALYLCASSPRGAVGTEAFFGQGTRLTVV.

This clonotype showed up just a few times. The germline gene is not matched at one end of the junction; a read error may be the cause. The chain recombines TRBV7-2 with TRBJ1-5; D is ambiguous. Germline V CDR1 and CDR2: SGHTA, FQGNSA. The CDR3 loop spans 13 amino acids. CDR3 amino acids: CASSPSANQPQNF. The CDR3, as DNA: TGTGCCAGCAGCCCTTCGGCCAATCAGCCCCAGAATTTT.

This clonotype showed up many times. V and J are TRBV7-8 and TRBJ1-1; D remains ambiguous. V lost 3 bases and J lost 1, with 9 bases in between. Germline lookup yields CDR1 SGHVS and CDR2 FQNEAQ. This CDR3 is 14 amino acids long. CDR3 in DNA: TGTGCCAGCAGCTTTGTTAACCCGAACACTGAAGCTTTCTTT. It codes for CASSFVNPNTEAFF.

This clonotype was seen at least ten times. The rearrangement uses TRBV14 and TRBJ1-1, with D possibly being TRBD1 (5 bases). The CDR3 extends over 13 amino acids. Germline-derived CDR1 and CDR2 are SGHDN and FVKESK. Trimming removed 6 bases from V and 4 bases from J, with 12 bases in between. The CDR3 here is CASRRGSTTEAFF. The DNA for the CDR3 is TGTGCCAGCAGGCGGGGGAGTACCACTGAAGCTTTCTTT.

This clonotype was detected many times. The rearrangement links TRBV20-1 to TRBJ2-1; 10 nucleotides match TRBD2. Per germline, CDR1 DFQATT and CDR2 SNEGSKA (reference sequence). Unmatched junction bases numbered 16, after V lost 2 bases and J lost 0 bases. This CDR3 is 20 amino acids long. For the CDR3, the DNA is TGCAGTGCTAGAATACGGAATAGCGGGAGGTCCGCCAGCTCCTACAATGAGCAGTTCTTC. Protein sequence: CSARIRNSGRSASSYNEQFF.

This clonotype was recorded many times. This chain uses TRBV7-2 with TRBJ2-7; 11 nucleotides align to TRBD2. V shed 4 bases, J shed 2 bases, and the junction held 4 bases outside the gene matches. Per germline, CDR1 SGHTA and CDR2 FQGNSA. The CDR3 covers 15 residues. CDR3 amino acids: CASSSILAGAYEQYF. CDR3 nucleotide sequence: TGTGCCAGCAGCTCAATACTAGCGGGAGCCTACGAGCAGTACTTC.

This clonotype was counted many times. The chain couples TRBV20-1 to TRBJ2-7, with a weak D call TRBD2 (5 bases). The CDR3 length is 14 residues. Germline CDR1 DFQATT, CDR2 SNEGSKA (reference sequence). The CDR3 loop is CSVQSGVELFQQYF. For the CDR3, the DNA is TGCAGCGTTCAAAGCGGAGTTGAGCTTTTCCAGCAGTACTTC.

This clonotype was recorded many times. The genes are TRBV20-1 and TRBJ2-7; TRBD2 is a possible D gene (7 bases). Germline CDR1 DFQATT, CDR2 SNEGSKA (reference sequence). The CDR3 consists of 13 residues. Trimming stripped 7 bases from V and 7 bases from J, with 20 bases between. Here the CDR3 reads CSVGTRLGGEQYF. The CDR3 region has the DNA TGCAGTGTTGGGACAAGACTCGGGGGGGAGCAGTACTTC.

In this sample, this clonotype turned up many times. This chain's CDR3 is CASSLADAVYEQYF. The DNA of the CDR3 is TGTGCCAGCAGCTTAGCGGATGCAGTTTACGAGCAGTACTTC. The chain combines TRBV7-9 with TRBJ2-7; D unclear. Germline CDR1 is SEHNR and CDR2 is FQNEAQ (reference sequence). The CDR3 is made up of 14 amino acids. The V end was cut by 0 bases, the J end by 4 bases, with 10 bases between. Using reference TRBV7-9 and TRBJ2-7 for the parts outside the CDR3, the full variable domain is DTGVSQNPRHKITKRGQNVTFRCDPISEHNRLYWYRQTLGQGPEFLTYFQNEAQLEKSRLLSDRFSAERPKGSFSTLEIQRTEQGDSAMYLCASSLADAVYEQYFGPGTRLTVT.

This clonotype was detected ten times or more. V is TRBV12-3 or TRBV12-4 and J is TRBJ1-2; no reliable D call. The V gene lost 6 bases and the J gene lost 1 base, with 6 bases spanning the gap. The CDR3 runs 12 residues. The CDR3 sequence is CASSLFNYGYTF. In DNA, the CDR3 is TGTGCCAGCAGCTTATTTAACTATGGCTACACCTTC.

CDR3 in amino acids: CASSLQGLGADTQYF. As DNA, the CDR3 is TGTGCCAGCAGCTTACAAGGCCTTGGAGCAGATACGCAGTATTTT. The rearrangement links TRBV7-2 to TRBJ2-3, with D unresolved. Trimming left V 2 bases short and J 4 bases short, with 13 bases between. CDR1 and CDR2 from the germline V gene are SGHTA and FQGNSA. The CDR3 covers 15 residues.

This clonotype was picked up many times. As DNA, the CDR3 is TGTGCCAGCAGCTCGATTTCTACAGACTCTGGGGCCAACGTCCTGACTTTC. This encodes CASSSISTDSGANVLTF. The J gene is TRBJ2-6, the V gene TRBV7-2; D remains unclear. The CDR3 covers 17 residues. Deletions cut 4 bases from V and 0 bases from J, with 13 bases between. Germline V gene lookup returns CDR1 SGHTA and CDR2 FQGNSA.

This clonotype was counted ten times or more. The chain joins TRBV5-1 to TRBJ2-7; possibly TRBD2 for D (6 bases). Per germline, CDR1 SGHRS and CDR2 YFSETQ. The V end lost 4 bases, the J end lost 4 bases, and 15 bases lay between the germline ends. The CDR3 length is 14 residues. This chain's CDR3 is CASSPRGSGYEQYF. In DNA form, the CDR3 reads TGCGCCAGCAGCCCCCGCGGTAGCGGTTACGAGCAGTACTTC.

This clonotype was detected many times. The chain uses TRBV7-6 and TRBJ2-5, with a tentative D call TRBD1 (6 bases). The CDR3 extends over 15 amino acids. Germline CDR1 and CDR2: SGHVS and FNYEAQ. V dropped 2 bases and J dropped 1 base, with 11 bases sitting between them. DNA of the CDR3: TGTGCCAGCAGCTTAACAGGGCTCACCCAAGAGACCCAGTACTTC. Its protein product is CASSLTGLTQETQYF. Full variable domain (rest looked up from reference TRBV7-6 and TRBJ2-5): GAGVSQSPRYKVTKRGQDVALRCDPISGHVSLYWYRQALGQGPEFLTYFNYEAQQDKSGLPNDRFSAERPEGSISTLTIQRTEQRDSAMYRCASSLTGLTQETQYFGPGTRLLVL.

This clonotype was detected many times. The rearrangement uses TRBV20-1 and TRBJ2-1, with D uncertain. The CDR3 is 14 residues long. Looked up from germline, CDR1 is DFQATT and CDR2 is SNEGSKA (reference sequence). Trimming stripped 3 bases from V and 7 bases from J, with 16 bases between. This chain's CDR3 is CSASGGLGLNEQFF. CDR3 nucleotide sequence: TGCAGTGCTAGTGGCGGCTTAGGTCTAAATGAGCAGTTCTTC.

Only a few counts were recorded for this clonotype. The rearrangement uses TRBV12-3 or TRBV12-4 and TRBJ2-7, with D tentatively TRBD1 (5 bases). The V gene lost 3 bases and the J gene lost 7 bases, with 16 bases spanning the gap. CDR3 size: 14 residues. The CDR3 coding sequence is TGTGCCAGCAGTTTGGAGAAGGGGAAAGAAGAGCAGTACTTC. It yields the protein CASSLEKGKEEQYF.

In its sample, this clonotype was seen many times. CDR3 in amino acids: CSVELTGGREQYF. DNA for the CDR3: TGCAGCGTCGAGCTCACAGGCGGTCGGGAGCAGTACTTC. This rearrangement joins TRBV29-1 to TRBJ2-7; tentative D call: TRBD1 (5 bases). The CDR3 has 13 residues. The germline V gene has CDR1 SQVTM and CDR2 ANQGSEA. V lost 6 bases and J lost 7, with 19 bases in between.